This record concerns one TCR beta chain sequence. No antigen is known for it. TCRdb fed the reads into MiXCR, producing one record per CDR3 protein. The top ten hold 10% to 15% of the sample, which has approximately 990,000 distinct CDR3 sequences, about a third seen once. The sample belongs to a study of T cell repertoires in cytomegalovirus infection. Whole-study context: CMV infection plus the matching HLA type was flagged by public TCR beta signatures.

Study-level findings and limits: HLA-C-restricted CMV-specific TCR beta clonotypes prevailed in the ex vivo response.

The source material was cultured CD8+ T cells from PBMCs, sampled from culture after CMV antigen stimulation. The origin of this receptor is a human donor in good health (CMV status not recorded). Some clones in this sample may be carry-over from other donors' samples.

The CDR3 bases are TGTGCCAGCAGTTTTAGGGGGGCAATTGGGTATGGCTACACCTTC. It is translated as CASSFRGAIGYGYTF. The rearrangement uses TRBV27 and TRBJ1-2; D perhaps matches TRBD1 (6 bases). V was cut by 3 bases and J by 5 bases, with 16 bases left in between. This CDR3 is built from 15 residues. Germline values: CDR1 MNHEY, CDR2 SMNVEV (reference sequence).